These T cell receptor beta chains were read from a single sample in a study of blood T cells in healthy people across ages. TCRdb reprocessed the 5' RACE reads with MiXCR, giving one entry per CDR3 protein. Of 1,500,000 or so distinct CDR3 sequences listed, under 55% are singletons. Material: blood. Receptors were obtained from a woman under 30 in good health. CDR3s include the opening cysteine and the closing phenylalanine or tryptophan. Fields, in order: clone size, V gene, D gene, J gene, CDR3 protein, CDR3 DNA. D genes are given only for firm matches. Not every row has a clone size; where given, it reads once, few, many or a size class.

>NA|TRBV21-1|NA|TRBJ1-5
CASSTPPTGFGNQPQHF
TGTGCCAGCAGCACACCCCCGACAGGATTCGGCAATCAGCCCCAGCATTTT
>NA|TRBV12-3/TRBV12-4|NA|TRBJ2-3
CASSFTALQRGTDTQYF
TGTGCCAGCAGTTTCACGGCTCTACAGCGGGGCACAGATACGCAGTATTTT
>few|TRBV4-3|NA|TRBJ1-2
CASSQDLSGDLMGYTF
TGCGCCAGCAGCCAAGACCTGAGCGGGGACCTTATGGGCTACACCTTC
>few|TRBV6-5|NA|TRBJ1-1
CASSYGQGRAEAFF
TGTGCCAGCAGTTATGGTCAGGGGAGGGCTGAAGCTTTCTTT
>few|TRBV12-3/TRBV12-4|NA|TRBJ1-2
CASSSPLSDRNYGYTF
TGTGCCAGCAGTTCCCCTCTTTCGGACAGAAACTATGGCTACACCTTC
>few|TRBV29-1|TRBD2|TRBJ2-5
CSVELAGDSEETQYF
TGCAGCGTTGAATTAGCGGGAGATTCGGAAGAGACCCAGTACTTC
>NA|TRBV2|NA|TRBJ1-4
CASSRTGHTNEKLFF
TGTGCCAGCAGTCGAACGGGACATACTAATGAAAAACTGTTTTTT
>few|TRBV21-1|NA|TRBJ1-1
CASSKLCGQLNCTEAFF
TGTGCCAGCAGCAAATTGTGTGGACAGTTAAATTGCACTGAAGCTTTCTTT
>NA|TRBV11-2|NA|TRBJ1-5
CASSLAAGDNQPQHF
TGTGCCAGCAGCCTAGCGGCGGGGGACAATCAGCCCCAGCATTTT
>NA|TRBV12-3/TRBV12-4|TRBD1|TRBJ2-7
CASSLGQGASEQYF
TGTGCCAGCAGTTTAGGTCAGGGGGCCAGCGAGCAGTACTTC
>once|TRBV10-3|NA|TRBJ2-7
CAISERGYEQYF
TGTGCCATCAGTGAGAGAGGGTACGAGCAGTACTTC
>once|TRBV11-1|NA|TRBJ2-6
CASSLGVADSSILTF
TGTGCCAGCAGCTTAGGGGTCGCAGACTCCAGCATCCTGACTTTC
>few|TRBV12-3/TRBV12-4|NA|TRBJ2-3
CASSIGRWDTQYF
TGTGCCAGCAGTATCGGAAGGTGGGATACGCAGTATTTT
>few|TRBV7-9|NA|TRBJ2-3
CASSLEQWGDTQYF
TGTGCCAGCAGCTTAGAGCAGTGGGGAGATACGCAGTATTTT
>once|TRBV27|NA|TRBJ1-1
CASSPRQRHTEAFF
TGTGCCAGCAGCCCGCGACAGCGGCACACTGAAGCTTTCTTT
>few|TRBV7-3|NA|TRBJ2-1
CASSSIPGSDNEQFF
TGTGCCAGCAGCTCCATACCCGGGAGCGACAATGAGCAGTTCTTC
>many|TRBV3-1|NA|TRBJ1-2
CASSQVFRANYGYTF
TGTGCCAGCAGCCAAGTCTTTAGAGCAAACTATGGCTACACCTTC
>few|TRBV27|NA|TRBJ2-3
CASSPKRFREYF
TGTGCCAGCTCCCCTAAAAGGTTCCGGGAGTATTTT
>NA|TRBV2|NA|TRBJ1-1
CASSPPQGWDTEAFF
TGTGCCAGCAGTCCCCCCCAGGGCTGGGACACTGAAGCTTTCTTT
>NA|TRBV25-1|NA|TRBJ2-3
CASSAGSAFTDTQYF
TGTGCCAGCAGTGCGGGTTCTGCGTTCACAGATACGCAGTATTTT
>NA|TRBV27|NA|TRBJ2-7
CASSSPGSLASEQYF
TGTGCCAGCAGTTCACCAGGGTCTTTAGCCAGCGAGCAGTACTTC
>NA|TRBV12-3/TRBV12-4|TRBD2|TRBJ2-3
CASSRTSGGATDTQYF
TGTGCCAGCAGTCGGACTAGCGGGGGGGCTACAGATACGCAGTATTTT
>NA|TRBV5-4|NA|TRBJ2-5
CATSEASATQYF
TGTGCAACCTCCGAGGCCTCAGCGACCCAGTACTTC
>NA|TRBV4-1|TRBD1|TRBJ1-1
CASSWYIGTASNTEAFF
TGCGCCAGCAGCTGGTACATTGGGACAGCTTCGAACACTGAAGCTTTCTTT
>NA|TRBV3-1|NA|TRBJ2-1
CASSQVSGAPYNEQFF
TGTGCCAGCAGTCAGGTGTCTGGAGCCCCCTACAATGAGCAGTTCTTC
>NA|TRBV7-9|TRBD1|TRBJ2-3
CASSYRGQSTDTQYF
TGTGCCAGCAGCTACAGGGGGCAAAGCACAGATACGCAGTATTTT
>NA|TRBV7-2|TRBD2|TRBJ2-4
CASSLRLAGGLRVGIQYF
TGTGCCAGCAGCCTCCGACTAGCGGGGGGGCTGAGGGTGGGCATTCAGTACTTC
>NA|TRBV7-2|NA|TRBJ2-4
CASSTVAAGSNIQYF
TGTGCCAGCAGCACAGTGGCCGCAGGGTCAAACATTCAGTACTTC
>NA|TRBV25-1|NA|TRBJ2-7
CASSVLSPQAYEQYF
TGTGCCAGCAGCGTGCTGTCGCCCCAGGCCTACGAGCAGTACTTC
>few|TRBV4-3|NA|TRBJ2-7
CASSQVWTSYEQYF
TGCGCCAGCAGCCAAGTCTGGACCTCCTACGAGCAGTACTTC
>NA|TRBV20-1|TRBD2|TRBJ2-1
CSAPGLGLQNEQFF
TGCAGTGCTCCGGGACTAGGTCTACAGAATGAGCAGTTCTTC
>NA|TRBV20-1|NA|TRBJ1-2
CSAWGRRRYGYTF
TGCAGTGCTTGGGGCAGAAGGAGATATGGCTACACCTTC
>NA|TRBV12-3/TRBV12-4|NA|TRBJ1-2
CASSLWTQYYGYTF
TGTGCCAGCAGTCTATGGACGCAATACTATGGCTACACCTTC
>NA|TRBV5-1|NA|TRBJ1-2
CASSLGMGDSYGYTF
TGCGCCAGCAGCTTGGGTATGGGAGATAGCTATGGCTACACCTTC
>NA|TRBV2|NA|TRBJ2-7
CASRGGTPSYEQYF
TGTGCCAGCAGGGGGGGGACACCCTCCTACGAGCAGTACTTC
>few|TRBV4-1|NA|TRBJ2-2
CASSQPMTGELFF
TGCGCCAGCAGCCAACCCATGACCGGGGAGCTGTTTTTT
>NA|TRBV29-1|NA|TRBJ1-2
CSVEELNYGYTF
TGCAGCGTTGAAGAGCTGAACTATGGCTACACCTTC
>few|TRBV7-9|NA|TRBJ2-3
CASSHSDAQYF
TGTGCCAGCAGCCATTCGGACGCGCAGTATTTT
>NA|TRBV4-3|NA|TRBJ1-2
CASSQVGRAVDGYTF
TGCGCCAGCAGCCAAGTGGGCAGGGCGGTGGATGGCTACACCTTC
>NA|TRBV20-1|NA|TRBJ2-5
CSATDSPQETQYF
TGCAGTGCGACCGATAGCCCACAAGAGACCCAGTACTTC
>NA|TRBV6-6|TRBD2|TRBJ2-7
CASSYSPAGGPYEQYF
TGTGCCAGCAGTTACTCACCAGCGGGGGGGCCGTACGAGCAGTACTTC
>NA|TRBV4-3|NA|TRBJ1-5
CASSQDLPPRGYSNQPQHF
TGCGCCAGCAGCCAAGATTTACCCCCCCGAGGGTATAGCAATCAGCCCCAGCATTTT
>NA|TRBV7-6|NA|TRBJ2-7
CASSLSTGRTNYEQYF
TGTGCCAGCAGCTTATCGACGGGGCGCACGAACTACGAGCAGTACTTC
>NA|TRBV6-6|TRBD1|TRBJ2-7
CASSSQGPYYEQYF
TGTGCCAGCAGTTCACAGGGGCCCTACTACGAGCAGTACTTC
>NA|TRBV12-3/TRBV12-4|NA|TRBJ2-2
CASTLRGAYGELFF
TGTGCCAGTACCCTTAGGGGGGCTTACGGGGAGCTGTTTTTT
>NA|TRBV7-2|TRBD2|TRBJ2-1
CASSLVGYSGALIYNEQFF
TGTGCCAGCAGCTTAGTAGGTTATAGCGGGGCCTTAATTTACAATGAGCAGTTCTTC
>NA|TRBV11-1|NA|TRBJ1-3
CASSRWGGNTIYF
TGTGCCAGCAGCCGATGGGGTGGAAACACCATATATTTT
>NA|TRBV29-1|TRBD1|TRBJ2-7
CSVSLRDRGPYEQYF
TGCAGCGTCTCCCTCCGGGACAGGGGGCCCTACGAGCAGTACTTC
>few|TRBV20-1|NA|TRBJ2-7
CSARLGGGGYNEQYF
TGCAGTGCTAGACTTGGCGGAGGGGGGTACAATGAGCAGTACTTC
>NA|TRBV27|NA|TRBJ1-4
CASRSFQEGEKLFF
TGTGCCAGCCGAAGTTTTCAGGAGGGTGAAAAACTGTTTTTT
>NA|TRBV20-1|TRBD1|TRBJ1-2
CSASDRGTYGYTF
TGCAGTGCCTCGGACAGGGGTACCTATGGCTACACCTTC
>once|TRBV10-3|NA|TRBJ1-1
CATRSRGGAEAFF
TGTGCCACAAGATCCAGGGGAGGTGCTGAAGCTTTCTTT
>NA|TRBV15|TRBD1|TRBJ2-7
CATSRVGGTGAYEQYF
TGTGCCACCAGCAGAGTAGGCGGGACAGGGGCCTACGAGCAGTACTTC
>few|TRBV20-1|NA|TRBJ1-4
CSARDIAGDEKLFF
TGCAGTGCTAGAGACATTGCGGGCGATGAAAAACTGTTTTTT